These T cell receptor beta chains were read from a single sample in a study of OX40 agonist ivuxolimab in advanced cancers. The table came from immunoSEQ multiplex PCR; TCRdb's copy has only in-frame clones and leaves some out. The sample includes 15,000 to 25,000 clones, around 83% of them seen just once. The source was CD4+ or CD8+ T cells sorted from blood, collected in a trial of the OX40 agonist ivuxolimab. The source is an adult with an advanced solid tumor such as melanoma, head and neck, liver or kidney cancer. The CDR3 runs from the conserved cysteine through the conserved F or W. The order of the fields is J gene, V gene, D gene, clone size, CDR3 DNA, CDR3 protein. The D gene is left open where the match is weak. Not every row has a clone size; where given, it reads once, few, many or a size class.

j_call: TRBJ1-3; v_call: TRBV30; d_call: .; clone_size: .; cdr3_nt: TGTGCCTGGAGTGTACTGAAGACCTCTGGAAACACCATATATTTT; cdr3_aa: CAWSVLKTSGNTIYF
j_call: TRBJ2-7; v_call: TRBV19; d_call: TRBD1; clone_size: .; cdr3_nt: TGTGCCAGTAGTATGGGACAGGGGTCGCAACAGTACTTC; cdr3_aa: CASSMGQGSQQYF
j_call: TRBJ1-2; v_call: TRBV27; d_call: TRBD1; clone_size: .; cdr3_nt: TGTGCCAGCAGTCCACGGGACAGGGCTCCCTATGGCTACACCTTC; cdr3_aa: CASSPRDRAPYGYTF
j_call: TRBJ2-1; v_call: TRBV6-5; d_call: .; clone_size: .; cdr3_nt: TGTGCCAGCACCCCTATAGGGGGTAGGGGCGATGAGCAGTTCTTC; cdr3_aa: CASTPIGGRGDEQFF
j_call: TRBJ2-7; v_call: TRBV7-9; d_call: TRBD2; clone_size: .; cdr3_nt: TGTGCCAGCAGCTACCCCAGCGCTAGCGGGGAATTCTACGAGCAGTACTTC; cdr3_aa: CASSYPSASGEFYEQYF
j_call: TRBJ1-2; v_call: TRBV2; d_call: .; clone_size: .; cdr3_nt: TGTGCCAGCAGGGGCCCCGGGACGGAGGGCTATGGCTACACCTTC; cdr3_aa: CASRGPGTEGYGYTF
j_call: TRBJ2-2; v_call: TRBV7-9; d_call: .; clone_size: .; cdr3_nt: TGTGCCAGCAGCTTAGCAGCGGCGAACACCGGGGAGCTGTTTTTT; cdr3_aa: CASSLAAANTGELFF
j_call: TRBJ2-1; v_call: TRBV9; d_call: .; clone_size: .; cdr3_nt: TGTGCCAGCAGCGTAGGTGGGAGTAGGCACAATGAGCAGTTCTTC; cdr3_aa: CASSVGGSRHNEQFF
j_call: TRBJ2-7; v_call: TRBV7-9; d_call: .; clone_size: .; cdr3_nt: TGTGCCAGCAGCTTAGCGGGAGCGTACGAGCAGTACTTC; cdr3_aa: CASSLAGAYEQYF
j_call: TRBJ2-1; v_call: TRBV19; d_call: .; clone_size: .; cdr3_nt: TGTGCCAGTAGCCCTAGCCTCGAATTAGGGGGTGAGCAGTTCTTC; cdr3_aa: CASSPSLELGGEQFF
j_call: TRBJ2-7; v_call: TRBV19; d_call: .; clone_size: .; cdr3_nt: TGTGCCAGTAGTTACGGGACAAGGACCTACGAGCAGTACTTC; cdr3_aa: CASSYGTRTYEQYF
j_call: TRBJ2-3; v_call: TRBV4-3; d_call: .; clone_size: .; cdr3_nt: TGCGCCAGCAGCCAAGAAGGAAGGACAGATACGCAGTATTTT; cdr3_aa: CASSQEGRTDTQYF
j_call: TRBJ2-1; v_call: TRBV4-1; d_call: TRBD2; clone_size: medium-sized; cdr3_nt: TGCGCCAGCAGCCAAGGACTAGCGGGAGGGAGAGATGAGCAGTTCTTC; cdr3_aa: CASSQGLAGGRDEQFF
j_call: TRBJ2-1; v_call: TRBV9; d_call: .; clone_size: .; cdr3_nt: TGTGCCAGCAGCGTGGAGGGGACCTACAATGAGCAGTTCTTC; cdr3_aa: CASSVEGTYNEQFF
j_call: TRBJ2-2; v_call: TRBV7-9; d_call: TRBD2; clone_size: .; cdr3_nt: TGTGCCAGCAGACCCGTACTAGCGCGGGCCGGGGAGCTGTTTTTT; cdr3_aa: CASRPVLARAGELFF
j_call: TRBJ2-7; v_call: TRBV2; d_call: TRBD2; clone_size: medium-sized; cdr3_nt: TGTGCCAGCAGTATCCAAGCGGGAAACTCCTACGAGCAGTACTTC; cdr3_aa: CASSIQAGNSYEQYF
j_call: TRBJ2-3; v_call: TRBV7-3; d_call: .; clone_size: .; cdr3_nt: TGTGCCAGCAGCCCCATTGGAAGCGCCGATACGCAGTATTTT; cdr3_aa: CASSPIGSADTQYF
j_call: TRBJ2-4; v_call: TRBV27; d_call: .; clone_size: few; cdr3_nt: TGTGCCAGCCGATGGAGGCTTGTCGGAAACATTCAGTACTTC; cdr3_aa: CASRWRLVGNIQYF
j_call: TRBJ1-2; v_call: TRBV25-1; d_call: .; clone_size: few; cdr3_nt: TGTGCCAGCAGTGATGCGTGGTTAGACGGTGTCTACACCTTC; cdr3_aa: CASSDAWLDGVYTF
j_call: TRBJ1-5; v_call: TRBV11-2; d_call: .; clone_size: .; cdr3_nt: TGTGCCAGCAGCTTATCTCAGGATAGCAATCAGCCCCAGCATTTT; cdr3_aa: CASSLSQDSNQPQHF
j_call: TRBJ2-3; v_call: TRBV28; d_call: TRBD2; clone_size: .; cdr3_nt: TGTGCCAGCAGCCCCATGGTTCTAGCGGGAGCTGTAGATACGCAGTATTTT; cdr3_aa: CASSPMVLAGAVDTQYF
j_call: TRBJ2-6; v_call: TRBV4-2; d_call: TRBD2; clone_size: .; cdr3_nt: TGTGCCAGCAGTACCGAAGCGGGAAGCTCTGGGGCCAACGTCCTGACTTTC; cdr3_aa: CASSTEAGSSGANVLTF
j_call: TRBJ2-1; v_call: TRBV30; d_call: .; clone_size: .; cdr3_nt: TGTGCCTGGAGCCCGAGTCCCGGTGAGCAGTTCTTC; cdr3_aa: CAWSPSPGEQFF